This is a list of T cell receptor beta chains from one sample in a study of cytomegalovirus exposure and HLA in healthy donors. The method was immunoSEQ multiplex PCR; TCRdb's version includes in-frame clones alone and lacks a portion of them. This sample has under 200,000 clones, with around 77% found just once. The material sequenced was PBMCs. Receptors were obtained from a man aged 55 to 69 in good health and CMV-seronegative. The CDR3 runs from the conserved cysteine through the conserved F or W. A D gene is named only where the DNA matches it firmly. A clone size is listed for some rows: how often the clone was seen (once, few, many), or a class if it is expanded.

D gene	clone size	J gene	V gene	CDR3 DNA	CDR3 protein
-	few	TRBJ2-7	TRBV9	TGTGCCAGCAGCGTTGGGACAACACCCTACGAGCAGTACTTC	CASSVGTTPYEQYF
-	-	TRBJ2-7	TRBV6-5	TGTGCCAGCAGTTACCTTTCGTCGGGGAACCCCTCCGAGCAGTACTTC	CASSYLSSGNPSEQYF
-	-	TRBJ2-5	TRBV7-6	TGTGCCAGCAGCCCCCAGGAGGGCTCGTCCGAGACCCAGTACTTC	CASSPQEGSSETQYF
-	-	TRBJ1-4	TRBV19	TGTGCCAGTAGTATCTCCAGGGGTGGTGAAAAACTGTTTTTT	CASSISRGGEKLFF
TRBD2	-	TRBJ2-3	TRBV28	TGTGCCAGCAGTCGGACTAGCGGACTCACAGATACGCAGTATTTT	CASSRTSGLTDTQYF
TRBD2	once	TRBJ2-3	TRBV28	TGTGCCAGCAGTCCCGCGGGAGGTCGGACAGATACGCAGTATTTT	CASSPAGGRTDTQYF
TRBD1	-	TRBJ2-1	TRBV7-8	TGTGCCAGCAGCATAACGACAGGGGGCGGCTACAATGAGCAGTTCTTC	CASSITTGGGYNEQFF
TRBD1	-	TRBJ2-7	TRBV6-5	TGTGCCAGCAGCCGGACAGGGGTCTACGAGCAGTACTTC	CASSRTGVYEQYF
TRBD1	-	TRBJ1-3	TRBV2	TGTGCCAGCAGTGAATTCCAGGGGGTCTCTGGAAACACCATATATTTT	CASSEFQGVSGNTIYF
-	-	TRBJ1-3	TRBV30	TGTGCCTGGGGCAACAGGGCGAGCTCTGGAAACACCATATATTTT	CAWGNRASSGNTIYF
TRBD1	-	TRBJ1-1	TRBV5-6	TGTGCCAGCAGCCCGCGGACAGGTAGGTCGAACACTGAAGCTTTCTTT	CASSPRTGRSNTEAFF
-	-	TRBJ1-1	TRBV6-1	TGTGCCAGTTCGGGGGGAGGGCTGGGGAGCACTGAAGCTTTCTTT	CASSGGGLGSTEAFF
-	-	TRBJ2-2	TRBV10-3	TGTGCCATCAGTGCAGCGGGCGCGTCCACCGGGGAGCTGTTTTTT	CAISAAGASTGELFF
TRBD1	-	TRBJ1-2	TRBV27	TGTGCCAGCAGTTCGACAGGGACATATGGCTACACCTTC	CASSSTGTYGYTF
TRBD2	-	TRBJ2-1	TRBV4-3	TGCGCCAGCAGCCAAGCTAGCGGGAGTTCCTACAATGAGCAGCTCTTC	CASSQASGSSYNEQLF
-	-	TRBJ1-2	TRBV6-1	TGTGCCAGCAGTGCCGCAGGGATTGGCTATGGCTACACCTTC	CASSAAGIGYGYTF
-	-	TRBJ2-5	TRBV11-2	TGTGCCAGCAGCTTAGGAAAGAGACCGGGACTCTCGGAGACCCAGTACTTC	CASSLGKRPGLSETQYF